This record concerns one T cell receptor beta chain sequence. Using immunoSEQ multiplex PCR, the repertoire was profiled, and TCRdb retains in-frame clones only, with some absent. Of 200,000 to 300,000 clones detected, 84% appear once; the ten largest clones hold about 2%. This sample stems from a study of blood T cell repertoires in COVID-19. The sequenced sample consisted of peripheral blood. This receptor was taken from a man aged 35 to 55 who had recovered from COVID-19.

As DNA, the CDR3 is TGTGCCAGCAGCAGTTCGGGACAGGGACGTCAGCCCCAGCATTTT. Translated, it gives CASSSSGQGRQPQHF. The chain employs TRBV3-1 (or the pseudogene TRBV3-2) and TRBJ1-5; 9 bases are shared with TRBD1. The V and J ends lost 5 bases and 6 bases, in that order; junction bases with no gene match: 8. CDR3 length equals 15 residues. CDR1 LGHDT and CDR2 YNNKEL come from the germline V gene (reference sequence).